A single sample is the source of the 20 T cell receptor beta chains below, sequenced in a study of human T cells and chemical hapten exposure. Using its own MiXCR run on the RACE reads, TCRdb lists one record per CDR3 protein. The sample carries 96,000 or so distinct CDR3 sequences, 7% to 10% recorded once. Regarding time point: patch test 2, 6 weeks after DPC sensitization. Sample treatment: therapeutic diphenylcyclopropenone sensitization with weekly scalp DPC. This sample comprised whole blood, obtained in connection with sensitization to the hapten diphenylcyclopropenone (DPC). These receptors came from a woman between 40 and 50 years old with alopecia areata. Some clones in this sample may be carry-over from other donors' samples.

This clonotype was seen a handful of times. The chain is built from TRBV4-2 and TRBJ1-2; 8 bases line up with TRBD1. V gave up 2 bases and J gave up 5 bases; unmatched junction bases: 7. The CDR3 runs to 15 residues. Germline CDR1 is LGHNA and CDR2 is YNFKEQ. DNA of the CDR3: TGTGCCAGCAGCCAAACACCAGGGGGCTGGTATGGCTACACCTTC. Translated, it gives CASSQTPGGWYGYTF.

This clonotype has at least ten counts. V gene TRBV2 combines with J gene TRBJ2-5; D remains ambiguous. V was cut by 8 bases and J by 5 bases, with 9 bases left in between. This CDR3 has 11 amino acids. The germline CDR1 and CDR2 sequences are SNHLY and FYNNEI. This chain's CDR3 is CASQEIETQYF. Here the CDR3 DNA reads TGTGCCAGCCAGGAGATTGAGACCCAGTACTTC.

There are a few counts of this clonotype. The rearrangement uses TRBV7-2 and TRBJ1-4; D is unresolved. Looked up from germline, CDR1 is SGHTA and CDR2 is FQGNSA. This CDR3 region has 13 residues. Trimming removed 2 bases from V and 5 bases from J, with 6 bases in between. The CDR3 nucleotides are TGTGCCAGCAGCTTACAGAGGAATGAAAAACTGTTTTTT. The encoded protein is CASSLQRNEKLFF.

The chain is built from TRBV7-2 and TRBJ2-1; tentatively, D is TRBD2 (5 bases). The CDR3 is 12 residues long. Germline-derived CDR1 and CDR2 are SGHTA and FQGNSA. Trimming shortened V by 6 bases and J by 7 bases, and 10 bases separated the two germline ends. CDR3 in amino acids: CASRFSGNEQFF. For the CDR3, the DNA is TGTGCCAGCAGGTTTTCGGGGAATGAGCAGTTCTTC. The whole variable domain, remainder taken from reference TRBV7-2 and TRBJ2-1, is GAGVSQSPSNKVTEKGKDVELRCDPISGHTALYWYRQSLGQGLEFLIYFQGNSAPDKSGLPSDRFSAERTGGSVSTLTIQRTQQEDSAVYLCASRFSGNEQFFGPGTRLTVL.

This clonotype was counted ten times or more. This sequence joins TRBV27 and TRBJ2-3, with 7 nucleotides matching TRBD1. Losses at the gene ends were 2 bases for V and 4 bases for J; bases not matched to a gene: 6. This CDR3 comprises 15 residues. Looked up from germline, CDR1 is MNHEY and CDR2 is SMNVEV (reference sequence). CDR3 residues: CASSLGPQGSDTQYF. CDR3 DNA: TGTGCCAGCAGTTTAGGCCCACAGGGGTCAGATACGCAGTATTTT.

The chain combines TRBV29-1 with TRBJ2-5; no clear D. V was pared by 0 bases and J by 5 bases, with 7 bases between. The CDR3 has 12 residues. The V gene's germline CDR1 is SQVTM and CDR2 ANQGSEA. The CDR3, as DNA: TGCAGCGTTGAAGAAGGTTGGGAGACCCAGTACTTC. As protein: CSVEEGWETQYF.

This clonotype came up many times. This chain joins TRBV7-2 and TRBJ2-5, with a weak D call TRBD2 (6 bases). This CDR3 is 14 amino acids long. From germline, CDR1 is SGHTA and CDR2 FQGNSA. V dropped 1 base and J dropped 2 bases, with 8 bases sitting between them. CDR3 bases: TGTGCCAGCAGCTTAGGTCTAGCGCAAGAGACCCAGTACTTC. This translates into CASSLGLAQETQYF.

The chain joins TRBV4-2 to TRBJ2-5; D not certain. CDR3 length: 17 residues. V was pared by 0 bases and J by 5 bases, with 19 bases between. Germline V lookup: CDR1 LGHNA, CDR2 YNFKEQ. The DNA for the CDR3 is TGTGCCAGCAGCCAAGACGTTAGAAGCGCGACATGGGAGACCCAGTACTTC. Translated, it gives CASSQDVRSATWETQYF.

This clonotype was seen ten or more times. V and J are TRBV27 and TRBJ2-7; perhaps TRBD1 as D (5 bases). Germline loops: CDR1 MNHEY, CDR2 SMNVEV (reference sequence). The CDR3 runs to 16 residues. V dropped 4 bases and J dropped 0 bases, with 16 bases sitting between them. For the CDR3, the DNA is TGTGCCAGCAGTTCCCGACAGCTTTCCTCCTCCTACGAGCAGTACTTC. Encoded protein: CASSSRQLSSSYEQYF.

This clonotype was found many times. The chain is built from TRBV6-5 and TRBJ2-7; 10 bases align to TRBD2. This CDR3 spans 18 amino acids. J gave up 1 base and V 9 bases, and 18 bases lay outside the gene matches. The germline V gene encodes CDR1 MNHEY and CDR2 SVGAGI. The CDR3 region is CASGGGLADLRGSYEQYF. The CDR3, as DNA: TGTGCCAGTGGAGGCGGACTAGCGGACCTCCGAGGGTCCTACGAGCAGTACTTC.

This clonotype was counted many times. The V gene is TRBV5-4, the J gene TRBJ2-2; 14 nucleotides align to TRBD2. The CDR3 has 16 amino acids. The V gene's germline CDR1 is SGHNT and CDR2 YYREEE (reference sequence). Trimming at V came to 3 bases and at J to 6 bases, leaving 4 bases not matched to a gene. The CDR3 bases are TGTGCCAGCAGCTCACCGGGACTAGCGGGAGCCGGGGAGCTGTTTTTT. This translates into CASSSPGLAGAGELFF.

This clonotype showed up many times. This rearrangement joins TRBV29-1 to TRBJ2-6; weak D call: TRBD2 (6 bases). The CDR3 consists of 13 residues. Per the germline V gene, CDR1 is SQVTM and CDR2 is ANQGSEA. The CDR3 spells CSSREAGANVLTF. The CDR3 nucleotides read TGCAGTAGCAGGGAGGCTGGGGCCAACGTCCTGACTTTC.

Many counts were recorded for this clonotype. The V and J genes are TRBV20-1 and TRBJ2-7, with D maybe TRBD2 (6 bases). V was pared by 0 bases and J by 3 bases, with 24 bases between. The length of the CDR3 is 18 residues. Germline assignment: CDR1 DFQATT and CDR2 SNEGSKA (reference sequence). CDR3 DNA sequence: TGCAGTGCTAGAGATCCGACCCTAGTGGCGGGAACTGGCTACGAGCAGTACTTC. Its translation is CSARDPTLVAGTGYEQYF.

The chain recombines TRBV7-9 with TRBJ1-1, with D unresolved. V lost 2 bases, J lost 4 bases, and 11 bases lay in between. The CDR3 spans 14 residues. Germline V gene lookup returns CDR1 SEHNR and CDR2 FQNEAQ (reference sequence). The DNA for the CDR3 is TGTGCCAGCAGCTTATCCAGAAGGGCCACTGAAGCTTTCTTT. Translation: CASSLSRRATEAFF.

Many counts were recorded for this clonotype. The rearrangement uses TRBV5-1 and TRBJ2-1; 10 nucleotides agree with TRBD2. This CDR3 has 16 amino acids. Germline V CDR1 and CDR2: SGHRS, YFSETQ. J was trimmed by 4 bases and V by 0 bases; bases with no gene match: 4. The CDR3 DNA reads TGCGCCAGCAGCTTGGGAGGGACTAGCGCGTACAATGAGCAGTTCTTC. It codes for CASSLGGTSAYNEQFF.

This clonotype was counted many times. This sequence joins TRBV6-2 or TRBV6-3 and TRBJ2-6; weak D call: TRBD1 (6 bases). The CDR3 spans 17 residues. The germline gives CDR1 MNHEY, CDR2 SVGEGT. Trimming stripped 6 bases from V and 0 bases from J, with 15 bases between. The CDR3 DNA is TGTGCCAGCAGAAATCCGGACAGTTTCTCTGGGGCCAACGTCCTGACTTTC. Translation gives CASRNPDSFSGANVLTF.

V is TRBV5-1 and J is TRBJ1-1, with D tentatively TRBD1 (6 bases). The V end lost 4 bases, the J end lost 5 bases, and 12 bases lay between the germline ends. CDR1 SGHRS and CDR2 YFSETQ come from the germline V gene. The CDR3 consists of 13 residues. The CDR3 sequence is CASSPDSRTEAFF. The CDR3 DNA sequence: TGCGCCAGCAGCCCGGACAGCCGGACTGAAGCTTTCTTT. The full variable domain, its missing parts supplied by reference TRBV5-1 and TRBJ1-1, is KAGVTQTPRYLIKTRGQQVTLSCSPISGHRSVSWYQQTPGQGLQFLFEYFSETQRNKGNFPGRFSGRQFSNSRSEMNVSTLELGDSALYLCASSPDSRTEAFFGQGTRLTVV.

This clonotype has only a few counts. The chain recombines TRBV4-1 with TRBJ2-1; D unclear. The CDR3 has 16 residues. Trimming left V 0 bases short and J 8 bases short, with 17 bases between. Germline values: CDR1 MGHRA, CDR2 YSYEKL. Here the CDR3 reads CASSQDPTQSVYEQFF. CDR3 nucleotides: TGCGCCAGCAGCCAAGACCCGACCCAGTCGGTGTATGAGCAGTTCTTC.

This clonotype was seen a few times. The rearrangement uses TRBV7-6 and TRBJ2-5; D remains unclear. This CDR3 is 12 amino acids long. Germline assignment: CDR1 SGHVS and CDR2 FNYEAQ. V lost 2 bases and J 4 bases, leaving 5 bases between the germline ends. This chain's CDR3 is CASSLLAETQYF. For the CDR3, the DNA is TGTGCCAGCAGCTTATTGGCAGAGACCCAGTACTTC.

There are many counts of this clonotype. The genes are TRBV5-4 and TRBJ2-7; perhaps TRBD2 as D (5 bases). The germline V and J ends were trimmed by 4 bases and 5 bases, with 19 bases remaining between them. The CDR3 contains 15 residues. CDR1 SGHNT and CDR2 YYREEE come from the germline V gene (reference sequence). The CDR3 here is CASSPQSWKRDEQYF. CDR3 sequence (DNA): TGTGCCAGCAGCCCGCAATCTTGGAAGAGGGACGAGCAGTACTTC.